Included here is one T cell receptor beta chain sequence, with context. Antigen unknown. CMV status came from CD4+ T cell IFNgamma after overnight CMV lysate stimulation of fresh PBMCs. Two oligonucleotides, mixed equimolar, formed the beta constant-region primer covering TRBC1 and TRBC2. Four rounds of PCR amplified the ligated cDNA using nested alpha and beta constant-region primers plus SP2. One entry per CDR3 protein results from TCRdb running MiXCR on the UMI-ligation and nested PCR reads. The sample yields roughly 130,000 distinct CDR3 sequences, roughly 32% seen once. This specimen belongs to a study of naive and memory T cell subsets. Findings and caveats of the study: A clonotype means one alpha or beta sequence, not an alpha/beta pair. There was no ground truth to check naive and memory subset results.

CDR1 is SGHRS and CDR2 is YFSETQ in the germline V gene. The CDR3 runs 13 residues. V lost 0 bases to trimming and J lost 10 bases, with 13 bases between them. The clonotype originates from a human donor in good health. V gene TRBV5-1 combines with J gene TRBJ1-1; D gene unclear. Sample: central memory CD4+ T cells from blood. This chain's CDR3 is CASSLDTRVGAFF. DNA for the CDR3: TGCGCCAGCAGCTTGGATACGAGGGTGGGAGCTTTCTTT.